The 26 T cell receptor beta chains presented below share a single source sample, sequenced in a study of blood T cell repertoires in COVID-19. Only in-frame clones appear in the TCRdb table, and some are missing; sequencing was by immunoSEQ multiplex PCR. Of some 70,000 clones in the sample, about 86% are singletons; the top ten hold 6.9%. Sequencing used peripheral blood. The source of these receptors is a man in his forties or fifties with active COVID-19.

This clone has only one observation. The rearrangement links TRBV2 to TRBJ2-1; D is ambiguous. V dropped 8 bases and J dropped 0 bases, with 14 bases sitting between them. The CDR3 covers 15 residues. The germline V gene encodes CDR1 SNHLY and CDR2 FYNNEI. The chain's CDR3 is CASVQVVSSYNEQFF. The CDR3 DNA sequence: TGTGCCAGCGTCCAAGTTGTTAGCTCCTACAATGAGCAGTTCTTC.

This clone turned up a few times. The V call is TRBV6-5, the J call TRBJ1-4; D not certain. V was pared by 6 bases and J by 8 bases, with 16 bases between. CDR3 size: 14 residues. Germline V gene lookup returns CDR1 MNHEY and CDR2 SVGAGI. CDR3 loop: CASSYSRGDEKLFF. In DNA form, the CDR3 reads TGTGCCAGCAGCTACAGTCGAGGAGACGAAAAACTGTTTTTT.

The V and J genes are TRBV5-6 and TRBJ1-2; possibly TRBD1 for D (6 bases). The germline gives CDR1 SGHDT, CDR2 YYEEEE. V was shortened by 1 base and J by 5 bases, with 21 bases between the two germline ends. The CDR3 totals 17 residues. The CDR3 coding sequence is TGTGCCAGCAGCTTGCAGGGGACGTTTCGGACGGGGTATGGCTACACCTTC. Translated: CASSLQGTFRTGYGYTF.

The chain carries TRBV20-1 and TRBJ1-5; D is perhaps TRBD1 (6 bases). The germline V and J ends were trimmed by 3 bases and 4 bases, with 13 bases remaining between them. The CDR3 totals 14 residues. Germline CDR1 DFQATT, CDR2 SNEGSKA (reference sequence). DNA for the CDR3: TGCAGTGCTAGTCGCGGACAGCAAAATCAGCCCCAGCATTTT. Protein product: CSASRGQQNQPQHF.

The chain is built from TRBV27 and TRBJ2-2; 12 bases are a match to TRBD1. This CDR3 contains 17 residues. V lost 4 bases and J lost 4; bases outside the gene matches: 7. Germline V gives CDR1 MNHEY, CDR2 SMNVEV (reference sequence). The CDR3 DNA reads TGTGCCAGCAGTTGGGACAGGGGGCATTTCGGCACCGGGGAGCTGTTTTTT. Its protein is CASSWDRGHFGTGELFF.

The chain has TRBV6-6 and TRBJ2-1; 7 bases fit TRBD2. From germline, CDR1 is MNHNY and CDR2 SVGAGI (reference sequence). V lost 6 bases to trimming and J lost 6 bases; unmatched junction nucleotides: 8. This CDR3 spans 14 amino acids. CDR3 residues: CASSKKREINEQFF. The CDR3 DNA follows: TGTGCCAGCAGCAAAAAGCGGGAAATCAATGAGCAGTTCTTC.

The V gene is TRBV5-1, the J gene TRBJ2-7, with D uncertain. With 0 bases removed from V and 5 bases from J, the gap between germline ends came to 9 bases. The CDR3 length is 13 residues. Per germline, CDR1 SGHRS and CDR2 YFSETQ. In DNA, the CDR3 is TGCGCCAGCAGCTTGGGCAGGTTCGACGAGCAGTACGTC. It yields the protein CASSLGRFDEQYV.

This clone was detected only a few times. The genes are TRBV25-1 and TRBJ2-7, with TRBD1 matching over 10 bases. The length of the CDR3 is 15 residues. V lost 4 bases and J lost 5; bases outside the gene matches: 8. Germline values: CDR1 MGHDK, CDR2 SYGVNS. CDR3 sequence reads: CASSGSGTGANEQYF. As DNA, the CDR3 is TGTGCCAGCAGTGGGTCCGGGACAGGGGCCAACGAGCAGTACTTC.

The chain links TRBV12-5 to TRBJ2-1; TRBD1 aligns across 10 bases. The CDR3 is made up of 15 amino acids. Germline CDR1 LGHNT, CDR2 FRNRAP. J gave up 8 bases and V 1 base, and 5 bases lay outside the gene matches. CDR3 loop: CASGLGRDRGDEQFF. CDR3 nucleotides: TGTGCTAGTGGTTTGGGCCGGGACAGGGGCGATGAGCAGTTCTTC.

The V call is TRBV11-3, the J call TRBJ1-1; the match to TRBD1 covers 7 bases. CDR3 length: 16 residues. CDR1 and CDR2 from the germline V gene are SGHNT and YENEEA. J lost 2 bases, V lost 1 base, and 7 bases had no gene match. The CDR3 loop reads CASSLAWTGPNTEAFF. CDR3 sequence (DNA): TGTGCCAGCAGCTTAGCCTGGACAGGACCAAACACTGAAGCTTTCTTT.

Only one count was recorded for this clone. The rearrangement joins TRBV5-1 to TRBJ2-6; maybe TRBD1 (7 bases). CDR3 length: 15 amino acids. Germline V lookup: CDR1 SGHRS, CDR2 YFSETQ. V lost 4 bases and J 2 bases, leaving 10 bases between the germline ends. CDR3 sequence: CASSQGGAGANVLTF. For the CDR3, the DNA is TGCGCCAGCAGCCAGGGGGGCGCTGGGGCCAACGTCCTGACTTTC. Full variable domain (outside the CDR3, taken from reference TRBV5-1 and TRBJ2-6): KAGVTQTPRYLIKTRGQQVTLSCSPISGHRSVSWYQQTPGQGLQFLFEYFSETQRNKGNFPGRFSGRQFSNSRSEMNVSTLELGDSALYLCASSQGGAGANVLTFGAGSRLTVL.

This chain's CDR3 is CASSQGLAEFF. The DNA for the CDR3 is TGTGCCAGCAGCCAAGGACTAGCGGAGTTCTTC. The rearrangement links TRBV14 to TRBJ2-1; 9 bases align to TRBD2. Looked up from germline, CDR1 is SGHDN and CDR2 is FVKESK. V lost 1 base, J lost 14 bases, and 0 bases stayed unmatched. The CDR3 covers 11 residues.

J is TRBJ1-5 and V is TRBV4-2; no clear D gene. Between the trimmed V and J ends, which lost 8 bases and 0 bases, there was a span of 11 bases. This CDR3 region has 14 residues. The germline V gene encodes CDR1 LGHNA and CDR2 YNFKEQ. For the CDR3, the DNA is TGTGCCAGCGGCTCATTGATTAGCAATCAGCCCCAGCATTTT. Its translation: CASGSLISNQPQHF.

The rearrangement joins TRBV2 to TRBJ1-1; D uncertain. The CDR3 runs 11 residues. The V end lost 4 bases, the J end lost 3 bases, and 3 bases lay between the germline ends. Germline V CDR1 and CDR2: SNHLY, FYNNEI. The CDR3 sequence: CASSVYTEAFF. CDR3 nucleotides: TGTGCCAGCAGTGTATACACTGAAGCTTTCTTT.

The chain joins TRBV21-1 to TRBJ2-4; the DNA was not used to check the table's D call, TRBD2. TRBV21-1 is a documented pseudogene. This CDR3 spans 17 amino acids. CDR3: CASSNRTSALAKNIQYF. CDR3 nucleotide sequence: TGTGCCAGCAGCAACCGGACTAGCGCTCTAGCCAAAAACATTCAGTACTTC.

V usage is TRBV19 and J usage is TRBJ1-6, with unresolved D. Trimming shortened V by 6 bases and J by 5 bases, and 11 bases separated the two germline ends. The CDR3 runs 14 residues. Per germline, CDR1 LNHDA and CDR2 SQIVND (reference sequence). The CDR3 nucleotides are TGTGCCAGTAGCGGACTCATGGATAATTCACCCCTCCACTTT. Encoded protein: CASSGLMDNSPLHF.

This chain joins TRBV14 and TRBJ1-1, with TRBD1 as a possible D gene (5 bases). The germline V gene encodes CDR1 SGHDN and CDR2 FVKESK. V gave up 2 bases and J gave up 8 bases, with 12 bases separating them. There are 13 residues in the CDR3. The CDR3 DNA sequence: TGTGCCAGCAGCCAATACGTCGGGGGGGAAGCTTTCTTT. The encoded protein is CASSQYVGGEAFF.

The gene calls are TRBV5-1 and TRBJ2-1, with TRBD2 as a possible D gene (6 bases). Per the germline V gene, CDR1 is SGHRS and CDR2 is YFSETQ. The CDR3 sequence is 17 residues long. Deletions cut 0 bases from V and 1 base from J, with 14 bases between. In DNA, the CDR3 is TGCGCCAGCAGCTTGGGTTCACGGGAGAGGTCCTACAATGAGCAGTTCTTC. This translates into CASSLGSRERSYNEQFF.

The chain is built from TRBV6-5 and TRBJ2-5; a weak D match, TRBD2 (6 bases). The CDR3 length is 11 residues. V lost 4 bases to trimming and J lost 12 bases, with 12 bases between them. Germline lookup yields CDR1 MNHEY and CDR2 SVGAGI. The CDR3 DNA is TGTGCCAGCAGTTCGGGGCGGGGCGAGTACTTC. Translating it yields CASSSGRGEYF.

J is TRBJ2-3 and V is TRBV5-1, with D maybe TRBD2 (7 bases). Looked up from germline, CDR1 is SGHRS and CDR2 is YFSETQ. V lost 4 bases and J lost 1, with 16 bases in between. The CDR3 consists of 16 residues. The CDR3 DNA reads TGCGCCAGCAGCCTCTCGCGGGGGCTTGGCACAGATACGCAGTATTTT. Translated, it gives CASSLSRGLGTDTQYF.

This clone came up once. The CDR3, as DNA: TGTGCCAGCAGTTATGGGGCCCGTCGGAATTCACCCCTCCACTTT. The encoded protein is CASSYGARRNSPLHF. This chain connects TRBV5-6 to TRBJ1-6; weak D call: TRBD1 (5 bases). The CDR3 sequence is 15 residues long. Germline values: CDR1 SGHDT, CDR2 YYEEEE. Trimming shortened V by 5 bases and J by 7 bases, and 16 bases separated the two germline ends.

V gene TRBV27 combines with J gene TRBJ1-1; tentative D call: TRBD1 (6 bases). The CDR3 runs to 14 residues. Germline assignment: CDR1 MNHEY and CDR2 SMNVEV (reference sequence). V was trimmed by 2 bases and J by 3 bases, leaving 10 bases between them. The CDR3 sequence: CASSLIAGDTEAFF. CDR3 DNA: TGTGCCAGCAGTTTAATCGCAGGGGACACTGAAGCTTTCTTT.

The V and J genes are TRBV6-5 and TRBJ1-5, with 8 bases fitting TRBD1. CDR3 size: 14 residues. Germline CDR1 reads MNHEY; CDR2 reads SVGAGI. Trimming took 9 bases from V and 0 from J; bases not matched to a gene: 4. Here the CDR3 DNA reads TGTGCCAGTACCGGGACAGGTAGCAATCAGCCCCAGCATTTT. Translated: CASTGTGSNQPQHF.

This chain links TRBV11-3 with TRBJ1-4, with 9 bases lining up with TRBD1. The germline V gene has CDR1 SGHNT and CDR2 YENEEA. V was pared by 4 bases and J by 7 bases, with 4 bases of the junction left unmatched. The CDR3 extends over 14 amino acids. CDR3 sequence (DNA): TGTGCCAGCAGCTATACAGGGGGCGTTGAAAAACTGTTTTTT. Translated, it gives CASSYTGGVEKLFF.

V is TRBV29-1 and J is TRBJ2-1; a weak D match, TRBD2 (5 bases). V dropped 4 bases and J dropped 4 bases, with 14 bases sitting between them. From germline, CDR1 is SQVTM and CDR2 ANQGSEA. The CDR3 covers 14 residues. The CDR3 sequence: CSVGVDYYYNEQFF. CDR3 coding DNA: TGCAGCGTTGGGGTCGACTATTATTACAATGAGCAGTTCTTC.

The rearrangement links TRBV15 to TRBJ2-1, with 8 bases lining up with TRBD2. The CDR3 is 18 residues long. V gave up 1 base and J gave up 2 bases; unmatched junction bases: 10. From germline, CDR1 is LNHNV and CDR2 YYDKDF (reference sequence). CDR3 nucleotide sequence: TGTGCCACCAGCAGAGGAACCGGAACTAGCGGAGCCTACAATGAGCAGTTCTTC. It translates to CATSRGTGTSGAYNEQFF.